The 32 T cell receptor beta chains presented below share a single source sample, sequenced in a study of blood T cell repertoires in COVID-19. Clones were read by immunoSEQ multiplex PCR, and TCRdb kept only the in-frame ones, dropping some. The sample comprises 150,000 or so clones, around 79% of which are singletons, and roughly 4.9% rests with the top ten. Sequences were obtained from peripheral blood. The receptor set was obtained from a woman in her sixties or seventies with COVID-19, enrolled during active disease.

The chain has TRBV19 and TRBJ2-3; TRBD2 agrees at 9 bases. CDR3 size: 16 residues. J was trimmed by 2 bases and V by 2 bases; bases with no gene match: 5. The germline V gene encodes CDR1 LNHDA and CDR2 SQIVND (reference sequence). CDR3 residues: CASSITLAGYTDTQYF. The CDR3 DNA reads as TGTGCCAGTAGTATAACGCTAGCGGGGTACACAGATACGCAGTATTTT.

This chain connects TRBV28 to TRBJ1-5; D is uncertain. Germline V lookup: CDR1 MDHEN, CDR2 SYDVKM. V dropped 3 bases and J dropped 8 bases, with 26 bases sitting between them. The CDR3 contains 18 residues. Here the CDR3 reads CASSFKVGMTTLGKPQHF. The CDR3 nucleotides read TGTGCCAGCAGTTTCAAGGTCGGAATGACAACCCTCGGGAAGCCCCAGCATTTT.

This clone was observed a handful of times. This chain links TRBV3-1 (or the pseudogene TRBV3-2) with TRBJ2-5; 12 nucleotides agree with TRBD2. The CDR3 has 17 amino acids. Trimming at V came to 2 bases and at J to 5 bases, leaving 9 bases not matched to a gene. Per the germline V gene, CDR1 is LGHDT and CDR2 is YNNKEL (reference sequence). Here the CDR3 reads CASSQRASGGGEETQYF. The DNA for the CDR3 is TGTGCCAGCAGCCAACGGGCTAGCGGGGGGGGCGAGGAGACCCAGTACTTC.

This clone was seen many times. The chain combines TRBV5-1 with TRBJ2-7; TRBD1 agrees at 8 bases. The J segment lost 2 bases and the V segment lost 4 bases, leaving 11 bases of the junction unmatched. Germline CDR1 reads SGHRS; CDR2 reads YFSETQ. The CDR3 consists of 16 residues. CDR3 coding DNA: TGCGCCAGCAGCGGGGCAGGGGGCAGGGGAACCTACGAGCAGTACTTC. This translates into CASSGAGGRGTYEQYF.

V is TRBV14 and J is TRBJ1-6, with no clear D. CDR1 SGHDN and CDR2 FVKESK come from the germline V gene. CDR3 length: 16 residues. Trimming stripped 4 bases from V and 5 bases from J, with 15 bases between. In nucleotides, the CDR3 is TGTGCCAGCAGCCTATTACCGGGAGGTAATAATTCACCCCTCCACTTT. Translated: CASSLLPGGNNSPLHF.

The chain combines TRBV24-1 with TRBJ1-5; D uncertain. This CDR3 region has 14 residues. The germline V and J ends were trimmed by 5 bases and 2 bases, with 9 bases remaining between them. The germline V gene encodes CDR1 KGHDR and CDR2 SFDVKD. The CDR3 loop reads CATSGEVGNQPQHF. The CDR3 DNA follows: TGTGCCACCAGTGGAGAGGTAGGCAATCAGCCCCAGCATTTT.

This chain links TRBV9 with TRBJ2-2; 9 bases are shared with TRBD1. CDR1 and CDR2 from the germline V gene are SGDLS and YYNGEE. The J segment lost 4 bases and the V segment lost 4 bases, leaving 8 bases of the junction unmatched. The CDR3 has 16 amino acids. The CDR3 region is CASSRTGTGITGELFF. DNA for the CDR3: TGTGCCAGCAGCCGGACCGGGACAGGGATCACCGGGGAGCTGTTTTTT.

This clone came up a few times. The V call is TRBV5-6, the J call TRBJ1-1; D not resolved. Germline V CDR1 and CDR2: SGHDT, YYEEEE. The V gene lost 4 bases and the J gene lost 0 bases, with 7 bases spanning the gap. The CDR3 length is 13 residues. The CDR3: CASSGNMNTEAFF. The CDR3 DNA follows: TGTGCCAGCAGCGGCAATATGAACACTGAAGCTTTCTTT.

V is TRBV28 and J is TRBJ2-3, with TRBD1 matching over 12 bases. The CDR3 length is 17 residues. With 6 bases clipped from V and 1 base from J, the junction kept 8 bases outside the gene matches. Looked up from germline, CDR1 is MDHEN and CDR2 is SYDVKM. DNA for the CDR3: TGTGCCAGCAGCCCACCTGGGACAGGGGGCCGCACAGATACGCAGTATTTT. This translates into CASSPPGTGGRTDTQYF.

The genes are TRBV21-1 and TRBJ2-7; TRBD1 is the table's D call and was not checked against the DNA. TRBV21-1 is assigned pseudogene status. The CDR3 totals 15 residues. Written as DNA, the CDR3 is TGTGCCAGCAGCAAAAGGGCAGGGGATGGCTACGAGCAGTACTTC. This sequence encodes CASSKRAGDGYEQYF.

This clone was seen only once. J is TRBJ2-3 and V is TRBV7-2, with 10 positions matching TRBD2. This CDR3 is built from 16 residues. The J segment lost 5 bases and the V segment lost 1 base, leaving 6 bases of the junction unmatched. Germline CDR1 SGHTA, CDR2 FQGNSA. CDR3 in amino acids: CASSLVASGGLDTQYF. DNA of the CDR3: TGTGCCAGCAGCTTAGTCGCTAGCGGGGGTTTAGATACGCAGTATTTT.

This rearrangement joins TRBV10-3 to TRBJ1-6; 9 nucleotides line up with TRBD1. This CDR3 contains 16 residues. CDR1 and CDR2 (germline): ENHRY, SYGVKD. Trimming cost V 5 bases and J 5 bases; bases outside gene matches: 7. CDR3 sequence (DNA): TGTGCCATCAGTAAGGACAGGGGAACTAATAATTCACCCCTCCACTTT. The encoded protein is CAISKDRGTNNSPLHF.

This clone was observed a handful of times. V gene TRBV30 combines with J gene TRBJ2-1, with 8 bases lining up with TRBD2. Per germline, CDR1 GTSNPN and CDR2 SVGIG (reference sequence). This CDR3 is built from 14 residues. Trimming cost V 2 bases and J 7 bases; bases outside gene matches: 7. This CDR3 is CAWSRGGVGNEQFF. CDR3 bases: TGTGCCTGGAGTCGGGGGGGAGTCGGGAATGAGCAGTTCTTC.

This clone has a handful of counts. The chain employs TRBV4-2 and TRBJ2-7; D is possibly TRBD2 (6 bases). The ends were cut back, 4 bases at V and 2 bases at J, with 12 bases in the middle. The CDR3 runs 14 residues. Per germline, CDR1 LGHNA and CDR2 YNFKEQ. CDR3 amino acids: CASSPGSGTYEQYF. The CDR3 DNA is TGTGCCAGCAGCCCCGGTAGCGGAACCTACGAGCAGTACTTC.

The chain links TRBV5-3 to TRBJ2-7; the D gene is possibly TRBD2 (6 bases). Being an ORF, TRBV5-3 has a function that is uncertain. Trimming took 4 bases from V and 0 from J, leaving 11 bases between them. The CDR3 is 14 amino acids. Here the CDR3 reads CARSLAFSSYEQYF. In nucleotides, the CDR3 is TGTGCCAGAAGCCTAGCGTTTAGCTCCTACGAGCAGTACTTC.

The chain links TRBV15 to TRBJ1-2, with a tentative D call TRBD1 (5 bases). CDR1 and CDR2 (germline): LNHNV, YYDKDF (reference sequence). The ends were cut back, 0 bases at V and 5 bases at J, with 10 bases in the middle. The CDR3 contains 14 residues. CDR3 in amino acids: CATSRDAGGYGYTF. In DNA form, the CDR3 reads TGTGCCACCAGCAGAGATGCCGGGGGATATGGCTACACCTTC.

The rearrangement joins TRBV9 to TRBJ2-4; 7 nucleotides line up with TRBD1. Looked up from germline, CDR1 is SGDLS and CDR2 is YYNGEE. Trimming took 3 bases from V and 8 from J; bases not matched to a gene: 14. CDR3 size: 16 residues. The CDR3 reads CASSAFEGAMWDIQYF. The CDR3 nucleotides are TGTGCCAGCAGCGCCTTTGAGGGGGCGATGTGGGACATTCAGTACTTC.

The chain links TRBV3-1 (or the pseudogene TRBV3-2) to TRBJ1-1, with D possibly being TRBD1 (6 bases). CDR1 and CDR2 from the germline V gene are LGHDT and YNNKEL (reference sequence). With 1 base removed from V and 1 base from J, the gap between germline ends came to 10 bases. The CDR3 consists of 15 residues. DNA for the CDR3: TGTGCCAGCAGCCAAGGTCAACAGGGGAACACTGAAGCTTTCTTT. This codes for CASSQGQQGNTEAFF.

J is TRBJ1-1 and V is TRBV2; a weak D match, TRBD1 (6 bases). V gave up 7 bases and J gave up 0 bases, with 12 bases separating them. The CDR3 extends over 14 amino acids. The germline CDR1 and CDR2 sequences are SNHLY and FYNNEI. CDR3 in DNA: TGTGCCAGCAAAGGACAGATCTTGAACACTGAAGCTTTCTTT. It codes for CASKGQILNTEAFF.

The J gene is TRBJ2-7, the V gene TRBV4-3; D gene uncertain. V lost 0 bases and J 7 bases, leaving 13 bases between the germline ends. CDR1 and CDR2 from the germline V gene are LGHNA and YSLEER. This CDR3 region has 14 residues. DNA of the CDR3: TGCGCCAGCAGCCAAGAAACCGGGTCAAAGGAGCAGTACTTC. Amino acids: CASSQETGSKEQYF.

The V call is TRBV5-5, the J call TRBJ2-5, with 8 positions matching TRBD2. V lost 5 bases to trimming and J lost 4 bases; unmatched junction nucleotides: 7. The CDR3 consists of 14 residues. The germline V gene has CDR1 SGHKS and CDR2 YYEKEE (reference sequence). This CDR3 is CASSPRGGGETQYF. The DNA for the CDR3 is TGTGCCAGCAGTCCCCGGGGGGGAGGAGAGACCCAGTACTTC.

The chain joins TRBV3-1 (or the pseudogene TRBV3-2) to TRBJ1-2, with a tentative D call TRBD1 (6 bases). V dropped 1 base and J dropped 6 bases, with 12 bases sitting between them. Germline CDR1 and CDR2: LGHDT and YNNKEL (reference sequence). This CDR3 region has 14 residues. CDR3 sequence reads: CASSQGRDTDGYTF. CDR3 coding DNA: TGTGCCAGCAGCCAAGGAAGGGACACCGATGGCTACACCTTC.

The chain is built from TRBV7-3 and TRBJ2-1, with 10 bases lining up with TRBD1. This CDR3 is built from 15 residues. In germline, CDR1 is SGHTA, CDR2 FQGTGA. Unmatched junction bases numbered 6, after V lost 5 bases and J lost 5 bases. In DNA, the CDR3 is TGTGCCAGCAGCATGGACAGGGGGTCAAACAATGAGCAGTTCTTC. As protein: CASSMDRGSNNEQFF.

The rearrangement links TRBV7-2 to TRBJ2-5; D may be TRBD1 (6 bases). The V end lost 5 bases, the J end lost 5 bases, and 15 bases lay between the germline ends. The CDR3 has 14 amino acids. Germline CDR1 is SGHTA and CDR2 is FQGNSA. The CDR3 region is CASSQGGGRETQYF. CDR3 coding DNA: TGTGCCAGCAGCCAAGGGGGTGGGCGTGAGACCCAGTACTTC.

The chain carries TRBV15 and TRBJ1-5; D gene unclear. The CDR3 totals 12 residues. V lost 4 bases, J lost 4 bases, and 5 bases lay in between. Germline CDR1 is LNHNV and CDR2 is YYDKDF (reference sequence). CDR3 sequence reads: CATSTPNQPQHF. The CDR3 DNA follows: TGTGCCACCAGCACCCCTAATCAGCCCCAGCATTTT.

This chain uses TRBV5-1 with TRBJ2-1; 10 bases are shared with TRBD2. This CDR3 has 16 residues. Germline V gene lookup returns CDR1 SGHRS and CDR2 YFSETQ. V lost 3 bases to trimming and J lost 6 bases; unmatched junction nucleotides: 9. The CDR3 sequence: CASSSIAGGVSNEQFF. The CDR3, as DNA: TGCGCCAGCAGCTCCATAGCGGGGGGAGTTAGCAATGAGCAGTTCTTC. Drawing the rest from reference TRBV5-1 and TRBJ2-1, the complete variable domain is KAGVTQTPRYLIKTRGQQVTLSCSPISGHRSVSWYQQTPGQGLQFLFEYFSETQRNKGNFPGRFSGRQFSNSRSEMNVSTLELGDSALYLCASSSIAGGVSNEQFFGPGTRLTVL.

The chain recombines TRBV5-1 with TRBJ2-1, with 9 bases matching TRBD1. Germline V lookup: CDR1 SGHRS, CDR2 YFSETQ. Trimming cost V 3 bases and J 1 base; bases outside gene matches: 5. The CDR3 totals 16 residues. Here the CDR3 reads CASSSLGQGSYNEQFF. The CDR3 region has the DNA TGCGCCAGCAGCTCCCTGGGACAGGGATCCTACAATGAGCAGTTCTTC.

This clone came up a few times. A junction boundary mismatches the germline segment, possibly from a read error. CDR3 sequence reads: CAGRDRPNTEAFF. The CDR3 DNA is TGTGCCGGCAGGGACAGACCGAACACTGAAGCTTTCTTT. The chain has TRBV6-5 and TRBJ1-1, with TRBD1 identical over 7 bases. Germline V CDR1 and CDR2: MNHEY, SVGAGI. This CDR3 is built from 13 residues.

The chain is built from TRBV19 and TRBJ1-4, with a tentative D call TRBD1 (6 bases). The CDR3 spans 15 residues. The V gene's germline CDR1 is LNHDA and CDR2 SQIVND (reference sequence). Trimming took off 4 bases at V and 5 bases at J, with 14 bases between the two ends. CDR3 residues: CASSTDQGWNEKLFF. The CDR3 region has the DNA TGTGCCAGTAGTACAGACCAGGGGTGGAATGAAAAACTGTTTTTT.

This chain links TRBV4-1 with TRBJ1-5; D uncertain. Germline CDR1 is MGHRA and CDR2 is YSYEKL. The CDR3 runs 17 residues. Trimming took 0 bases from V and 8 from J, leaving 20 bases between them. The CDR3 DNA follows: TGCGCCAGCAGCCAAGATCTTATTCCAGCCCGGCGGGAGCCCCAGCATTTT. Encoded protein: CASSQDLIPARREPQHF.

This clone turned up a few times. The chain combines TRBV3-1 (or the pseudogene TRBV3-2) with TRBJ1-2, with 10 bases matching TRBD1. The V segment lost 2 bases and the J segment 10 bases; nucleotides outside the gene matches: 7. Germline CDR1 and CDR2: LGHDT and YNNKEL (reference sequence). The CDR3 spans 14 residues. As DNA, the CDR3 is TGTGCCAGCAGCCAAATCGGGACAGGGGCCGTCTACACCTTC. It yields the protein CASSQIGTGAVYTF.

This clone was found a few times. The J gene is TRBJ1-5, the V gene TRBV6-5, with D uncertain. The CDR3 contains 13 residues. Looked up from germline, CDR1 is MNHEY and CDR2 is SVGAGI. V lost 0 bases to trimming and J lost 5 bases, with 5 bases between them. CDR3 amino acids: CASSYSLDQPQHF. The CDR3 DNA sequence: TGTGCCAGCAGTTACTCCCTTGATCAGCCCCAGCATTTT.